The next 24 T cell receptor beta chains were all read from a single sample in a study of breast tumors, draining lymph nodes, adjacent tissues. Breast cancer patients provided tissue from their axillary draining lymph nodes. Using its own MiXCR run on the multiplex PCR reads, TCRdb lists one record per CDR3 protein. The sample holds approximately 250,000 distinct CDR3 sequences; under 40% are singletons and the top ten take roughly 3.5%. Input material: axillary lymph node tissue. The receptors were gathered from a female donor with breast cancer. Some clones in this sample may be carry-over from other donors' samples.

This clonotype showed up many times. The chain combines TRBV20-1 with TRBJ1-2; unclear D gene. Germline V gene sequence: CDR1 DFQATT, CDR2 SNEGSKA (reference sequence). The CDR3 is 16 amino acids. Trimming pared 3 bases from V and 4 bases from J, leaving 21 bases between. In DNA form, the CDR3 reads TGCAGTGCTAGTCGAGTATGGGGTGGAGAGGGCTATGGCTACACCTTC. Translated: CSASRVWGGEGYGYTF.

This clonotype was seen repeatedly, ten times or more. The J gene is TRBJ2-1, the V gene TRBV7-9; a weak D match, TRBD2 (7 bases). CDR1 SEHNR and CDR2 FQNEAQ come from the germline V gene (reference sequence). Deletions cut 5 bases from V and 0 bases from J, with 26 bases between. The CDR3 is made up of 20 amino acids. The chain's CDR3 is CASSPSAGATPLSSYNEQFF. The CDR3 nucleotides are TGTGCCAGCAGCCCATCGGCGGGGGCTACCCCCCTCAGCTCCTACAATGAGCAGTTCTTC.

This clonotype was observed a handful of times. The CDR3 DNA reads TGTGCTAGTGGTTCAGGAGCGGCGGGGGGCGGCGGCTACACCTTC. Protein sequence: CASGSGAAGGGGYTF. This chain connects TRBV12-5 to TRBJ1-2, with TRBD1 as a possible D gene (6 bases). The germline CDR1 and CDR2 sequences are LGHNT and FRNRAP. V dropped 4 bases and J dropped 8 bases, with 20 bases sitting between them. The CDR3 has 15 amino acids.

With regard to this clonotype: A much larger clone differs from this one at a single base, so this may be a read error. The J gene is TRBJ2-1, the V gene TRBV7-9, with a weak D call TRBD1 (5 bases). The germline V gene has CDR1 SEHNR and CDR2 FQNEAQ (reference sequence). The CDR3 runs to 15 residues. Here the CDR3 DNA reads TGTGCCAGCAGCTTAGTTCCCAGGGCGAGGAATGAGCAGCTCTTC. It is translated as CASSLVPRARNEQLF.

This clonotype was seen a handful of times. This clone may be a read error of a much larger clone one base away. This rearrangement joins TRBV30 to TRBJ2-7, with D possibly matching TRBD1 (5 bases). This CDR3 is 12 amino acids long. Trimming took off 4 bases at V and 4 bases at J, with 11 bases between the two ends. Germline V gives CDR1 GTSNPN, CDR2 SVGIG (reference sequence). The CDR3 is CAWKGRVYEQYF. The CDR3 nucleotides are TGTGCCTGGAAAGGCAGGGTGTACGAGCAGTACTTC.

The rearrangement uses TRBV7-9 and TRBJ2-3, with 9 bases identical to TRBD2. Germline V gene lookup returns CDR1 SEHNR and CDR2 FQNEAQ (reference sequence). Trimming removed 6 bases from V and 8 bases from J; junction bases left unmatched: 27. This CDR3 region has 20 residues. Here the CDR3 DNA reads TGTGCCAGCAGTTCTCTAGCGTCTACTTCCGGGACTAGCTTTCCCGGTACGCAGTATTTT. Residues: CASSSLASTSGTSFPGTQYF.

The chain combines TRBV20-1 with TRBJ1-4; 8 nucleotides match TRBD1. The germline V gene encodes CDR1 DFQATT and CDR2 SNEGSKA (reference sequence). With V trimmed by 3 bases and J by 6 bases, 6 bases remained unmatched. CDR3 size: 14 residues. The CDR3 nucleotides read TGCAGTGCTAGGGTCAGGGGGCTTTATGAAAAACTGTTTTTT. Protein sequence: CSARVRGLYEKLFF.

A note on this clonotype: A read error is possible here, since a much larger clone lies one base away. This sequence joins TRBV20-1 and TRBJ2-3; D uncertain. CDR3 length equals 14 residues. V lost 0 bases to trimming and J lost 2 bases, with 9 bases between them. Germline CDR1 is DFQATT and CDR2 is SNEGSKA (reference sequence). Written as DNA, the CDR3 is TGCAGTGCTAGAGAAGTGAAGGTCACAGATACGCAGTATTTT. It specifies CSAREVKVTDTQYF.

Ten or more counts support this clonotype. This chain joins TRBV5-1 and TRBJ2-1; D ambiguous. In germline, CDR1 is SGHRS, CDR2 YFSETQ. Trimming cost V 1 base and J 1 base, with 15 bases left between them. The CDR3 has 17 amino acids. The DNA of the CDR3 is TGCGCCAGCAGCTTGTTGGCTGAAGGGAAGTCCTACAATGAGCAGTTCTTC. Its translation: CASSLLAEGKSYNEQFF. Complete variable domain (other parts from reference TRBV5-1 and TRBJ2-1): KAGVTQTPRYLIKTRGQQVTLSCSPISGHRSVSWYQQTPGQGLQFLFEYFSETQRNKGNFPGRFSGRQFSNSRSEMNVSTLELGDSALYLCASSLLAEGKSYNEQFFGPGTRLTVL.

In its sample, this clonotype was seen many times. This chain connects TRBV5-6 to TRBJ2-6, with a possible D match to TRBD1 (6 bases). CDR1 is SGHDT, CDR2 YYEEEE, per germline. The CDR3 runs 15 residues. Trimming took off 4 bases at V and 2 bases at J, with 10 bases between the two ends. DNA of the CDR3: TGTGCCAGCAGCGCTACAGGGACTGGGGCCAACGTCCTGACTTTC. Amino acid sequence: CASSATGTGANVLTF.

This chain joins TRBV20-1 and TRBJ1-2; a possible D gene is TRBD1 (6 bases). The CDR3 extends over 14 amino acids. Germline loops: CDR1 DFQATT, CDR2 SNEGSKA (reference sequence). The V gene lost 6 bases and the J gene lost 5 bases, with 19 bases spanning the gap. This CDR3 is CSAIRGGRVYGYTF. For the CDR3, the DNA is TGCAGTGCCATCCGAGGGGGGAGGGTTTATGGCTACACCTTC.

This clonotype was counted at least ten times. The CDR3 here is CASSHWGTQGGLFF. Written as DNA, the CDR3 is TGTGCCAGCAGTCATTGGGGGACTCAGGGGGGTCTGTTCTTC. The chain employs TRBV7-2 and TRBJ2-1; D possibly corresponds to TRBD1 (7 bases). The V end lost 6 bases, the J end lost 15 bases, and 24 bases lay between the germline ends. Germline CDR1 reads SGHTA; CDR2 reads FQGNSA. The CDR3 is 14 amino acids.

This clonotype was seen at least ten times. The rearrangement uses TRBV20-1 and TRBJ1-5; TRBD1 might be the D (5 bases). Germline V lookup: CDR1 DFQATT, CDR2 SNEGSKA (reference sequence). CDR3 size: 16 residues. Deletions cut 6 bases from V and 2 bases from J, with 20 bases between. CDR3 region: CSAWTPGLGGNQPQHF. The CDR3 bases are TGCAGTGCATGGACACCTGGCCTAGGGGGCAATCAGCCCCAGCATTTT.

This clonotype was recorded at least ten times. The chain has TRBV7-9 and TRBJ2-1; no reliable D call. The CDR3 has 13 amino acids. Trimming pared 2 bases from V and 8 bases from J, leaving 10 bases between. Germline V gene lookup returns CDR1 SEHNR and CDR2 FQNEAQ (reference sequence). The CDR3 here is CASSLTLVDEQFF. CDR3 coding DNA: TGTGCCAGCAGCTTAACTCTAGTCGATGAGCAGTTCTTC.

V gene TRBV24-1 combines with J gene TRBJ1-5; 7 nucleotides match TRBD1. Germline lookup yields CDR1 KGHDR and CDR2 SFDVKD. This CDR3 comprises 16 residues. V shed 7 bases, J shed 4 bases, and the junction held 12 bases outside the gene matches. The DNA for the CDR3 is TGTGCCACCAGCAGCTTAGGGGCAGGGGGGAATCAGCCCCAGCATTTT. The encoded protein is CATSSLGAGGNQPQHF.

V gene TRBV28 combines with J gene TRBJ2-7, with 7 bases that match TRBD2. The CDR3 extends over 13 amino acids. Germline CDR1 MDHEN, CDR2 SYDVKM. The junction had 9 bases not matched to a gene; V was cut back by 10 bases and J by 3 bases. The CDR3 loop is CATFSGPHYEQYF. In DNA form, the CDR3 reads TGTGCCACCTTTAGCGGGCCCCACTACGAGCAGTACTTC.

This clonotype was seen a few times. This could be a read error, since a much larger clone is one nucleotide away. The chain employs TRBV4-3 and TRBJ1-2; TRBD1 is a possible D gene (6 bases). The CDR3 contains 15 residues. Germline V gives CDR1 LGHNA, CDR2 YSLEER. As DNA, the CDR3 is TGCGCCGGCAGCCACTCTCGGGGGGCGCGGTATGGCTACACCTTC. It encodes CAGSHSRGARYGYTF.

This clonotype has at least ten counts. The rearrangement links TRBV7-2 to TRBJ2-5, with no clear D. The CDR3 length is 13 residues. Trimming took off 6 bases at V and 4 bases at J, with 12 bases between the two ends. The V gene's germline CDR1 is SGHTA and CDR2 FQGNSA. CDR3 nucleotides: TGTGCCAGCAGAACAGATGGTCTAGAGACCCAGTACTTC. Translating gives CASRTDGLETQYF.

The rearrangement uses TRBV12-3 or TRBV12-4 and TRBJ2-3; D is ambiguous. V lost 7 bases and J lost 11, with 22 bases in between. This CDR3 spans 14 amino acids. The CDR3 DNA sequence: TGTGCCAGCAACCACCGCAGGTTAGACAATGAGCAGTATTTT. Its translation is CASNHRRLDNEQYF.

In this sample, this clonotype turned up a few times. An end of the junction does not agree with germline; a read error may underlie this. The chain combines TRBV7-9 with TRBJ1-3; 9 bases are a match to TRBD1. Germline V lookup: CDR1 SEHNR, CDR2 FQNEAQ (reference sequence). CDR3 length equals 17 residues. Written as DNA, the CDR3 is TGTGCCAGCAGCTCGAACAGGGGGCTTTCCTCTGGAAACCCCATATATTTT. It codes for CASSSNRGLSSGNPIYF.

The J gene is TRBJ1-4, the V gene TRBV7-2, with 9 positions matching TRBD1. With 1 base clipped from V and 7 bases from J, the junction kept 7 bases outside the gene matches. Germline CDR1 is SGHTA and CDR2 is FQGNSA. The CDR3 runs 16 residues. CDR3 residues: CASSLVQGAASEKLFF. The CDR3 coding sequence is TGTGCCAGCAGCTTAGTACAGGGGGCAGCTAGTGAAAAACTGTTTTTT.

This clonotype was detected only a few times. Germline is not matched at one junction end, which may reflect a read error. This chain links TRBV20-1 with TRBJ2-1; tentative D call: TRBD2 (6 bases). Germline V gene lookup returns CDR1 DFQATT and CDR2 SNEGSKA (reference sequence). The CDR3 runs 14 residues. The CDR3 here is CSAPGLSSYTEQFF. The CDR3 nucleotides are TGCAGTGCCCCGGGACTTAGCTCCTACACTGAGCAGTTCTTC.

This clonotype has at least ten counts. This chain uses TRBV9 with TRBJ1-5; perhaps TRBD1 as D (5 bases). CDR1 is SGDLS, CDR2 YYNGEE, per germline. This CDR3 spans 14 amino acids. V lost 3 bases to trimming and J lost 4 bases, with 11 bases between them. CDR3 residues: CASSAGRANQPQHF. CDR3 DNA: TGTGCCAGCAGCGCAGGCAGGGCGAATCAGCCCCAGCATTTT.

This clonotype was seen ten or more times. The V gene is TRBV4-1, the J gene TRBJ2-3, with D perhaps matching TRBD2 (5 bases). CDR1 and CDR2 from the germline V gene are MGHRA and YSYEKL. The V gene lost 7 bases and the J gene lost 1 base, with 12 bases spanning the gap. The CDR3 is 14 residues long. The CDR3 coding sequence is TGCGCCAGCATGAGCGGAACAGGCACAGATACGCAGTATTTT. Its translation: CASMSGTGTDTQYF.